The sequence of this T cell receptor (beta chain) was determined in a study of blood T cell repertoires in COVID-19. Produced via immunoSEQ multiplex PCR; TCRdb's table is partial and in-frame only. This table holds tens of thousands of clones, less than 85% found once. This TCR came from a man aged 80 or over with active COVID-19. The sequenced material came from peripheral blood.

The CDR3 DNA reads TGCGCCAGCAGCCCCGGACAGAATATGGGTAATCAGCCCCAGCATTTT. It translates to CASSPGQNMGNQPQHF. The chain carries TRBV4-1 and TRBJ1-5, with a possible D match to TRBD1 (6 bases). Germline V gene data show CDR1 as MGHRA and CDR2 as YSYEKL. V was cut by 4 bases and J by 4 bases, with 17 bases left in between. CDR3 length: 16 amino acids.